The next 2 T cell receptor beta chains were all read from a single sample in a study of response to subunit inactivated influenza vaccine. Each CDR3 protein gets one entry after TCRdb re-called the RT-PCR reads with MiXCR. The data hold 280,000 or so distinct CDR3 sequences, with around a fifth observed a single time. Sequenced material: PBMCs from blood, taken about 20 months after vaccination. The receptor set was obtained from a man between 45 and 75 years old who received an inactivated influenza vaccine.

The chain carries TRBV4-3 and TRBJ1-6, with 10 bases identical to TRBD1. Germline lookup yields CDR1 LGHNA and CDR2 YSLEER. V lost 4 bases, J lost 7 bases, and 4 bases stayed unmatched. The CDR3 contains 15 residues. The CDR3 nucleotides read TGCGCCAGCAGCCTCGGGACAGGGGACAATTCACCCCTCCACTTT. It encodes CASSLGTGDNSPLHF.

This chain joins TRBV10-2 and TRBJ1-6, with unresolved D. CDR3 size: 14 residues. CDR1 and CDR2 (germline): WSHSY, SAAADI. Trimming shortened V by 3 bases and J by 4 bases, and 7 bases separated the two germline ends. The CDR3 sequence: CASSEQLYNSPLHF. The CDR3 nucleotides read TGCGCCAGCAGTGAACAGCTGTATAATTCACCCCTCCACTTT.